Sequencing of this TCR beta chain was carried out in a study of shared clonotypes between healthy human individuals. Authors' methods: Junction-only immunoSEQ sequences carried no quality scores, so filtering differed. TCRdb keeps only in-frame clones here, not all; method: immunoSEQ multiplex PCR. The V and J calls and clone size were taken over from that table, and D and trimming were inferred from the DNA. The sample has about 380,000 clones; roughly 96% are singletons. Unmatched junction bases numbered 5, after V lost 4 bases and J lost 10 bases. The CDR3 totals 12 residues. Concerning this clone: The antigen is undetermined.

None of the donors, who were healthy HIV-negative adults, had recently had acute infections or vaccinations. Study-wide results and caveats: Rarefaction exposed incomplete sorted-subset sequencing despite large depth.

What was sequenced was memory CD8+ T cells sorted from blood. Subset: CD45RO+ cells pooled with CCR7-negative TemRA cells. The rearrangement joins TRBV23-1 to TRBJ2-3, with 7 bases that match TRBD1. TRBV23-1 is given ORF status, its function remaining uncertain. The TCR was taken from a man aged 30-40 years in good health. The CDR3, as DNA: TGCGCCAGCAGTCCGACAGGGACAGCGCAGTATTTT. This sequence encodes CASSPTGTAQYF.